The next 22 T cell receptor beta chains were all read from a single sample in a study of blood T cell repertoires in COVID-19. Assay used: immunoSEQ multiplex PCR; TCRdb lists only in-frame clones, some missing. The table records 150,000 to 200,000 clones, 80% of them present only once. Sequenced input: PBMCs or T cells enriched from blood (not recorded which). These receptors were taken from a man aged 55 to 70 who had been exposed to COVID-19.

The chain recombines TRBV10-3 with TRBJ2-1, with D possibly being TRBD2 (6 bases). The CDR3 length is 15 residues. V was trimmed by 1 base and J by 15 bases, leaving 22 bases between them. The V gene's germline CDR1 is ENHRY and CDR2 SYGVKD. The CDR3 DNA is TGTGCCATCAGTGAGTTGGGCGGCGGGAACCTAGGTCCGTTCTTC. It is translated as CAISELGGGNLGPFF.

As DNA, the CDR3 is TGTGCCAGTAGTTCTCTTTCGGGACTAGCGGGAGGAGTCGATGAGCAGTTCTTC. Amino acid sequence: CASSSLSGLAGGVDEQFF. The chain couples TRBV19 to TRBJ2-1; 15 bases map to TRBD2. The V segment lost 5 bases and the J segment 8 bases; nucleotides outside the gene matches: 13. CDR1 is LNHDA and CDR2 is SQIVND in the germline V gene (reference sequence). This CDR3 has 18 amino acids.

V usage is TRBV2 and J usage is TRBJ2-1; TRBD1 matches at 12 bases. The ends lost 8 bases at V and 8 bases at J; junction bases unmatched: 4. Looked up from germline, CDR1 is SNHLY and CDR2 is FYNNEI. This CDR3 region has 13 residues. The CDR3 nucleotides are TGTGCCAGCGGGGGACAGGGGGCCGATGAGCAGTTCTTC. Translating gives CASGGQGADEQFF.

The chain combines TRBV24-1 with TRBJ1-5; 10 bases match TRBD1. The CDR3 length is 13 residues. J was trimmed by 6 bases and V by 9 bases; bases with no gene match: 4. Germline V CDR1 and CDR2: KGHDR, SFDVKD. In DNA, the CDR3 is TGTGCCACCGCCGGGACAGGGGCTCAGCCCCAGCATTTT. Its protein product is CATAGTGAQPQHF.

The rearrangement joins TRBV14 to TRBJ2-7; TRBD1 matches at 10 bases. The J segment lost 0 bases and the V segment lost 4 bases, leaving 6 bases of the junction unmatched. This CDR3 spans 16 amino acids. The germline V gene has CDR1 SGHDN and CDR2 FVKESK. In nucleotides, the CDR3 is TGTGCCAGCAGCCTATTGACAGGGGGCAGCTCCTACGAGCAGTACTTC. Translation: CASSLLTGGSSYEQYF.

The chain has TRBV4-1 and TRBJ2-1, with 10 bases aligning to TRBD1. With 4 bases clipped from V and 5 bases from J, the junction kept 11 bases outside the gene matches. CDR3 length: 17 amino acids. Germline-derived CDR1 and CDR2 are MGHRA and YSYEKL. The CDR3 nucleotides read TGCGCCAGCAGCCTCCTTCAAGGGACAGGGGCCAACAATGAGCAGTTCTTC. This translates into CASSLLQGTGANNEQFF.

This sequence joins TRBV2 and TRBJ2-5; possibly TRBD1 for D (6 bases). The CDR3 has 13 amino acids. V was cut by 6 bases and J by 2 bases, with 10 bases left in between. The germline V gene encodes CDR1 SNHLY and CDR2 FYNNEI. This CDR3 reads CASRLRGQETQYF. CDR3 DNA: TGTGCCAGCAGGCTAAGGGGGCAAGAGACCCAGTACTTC.

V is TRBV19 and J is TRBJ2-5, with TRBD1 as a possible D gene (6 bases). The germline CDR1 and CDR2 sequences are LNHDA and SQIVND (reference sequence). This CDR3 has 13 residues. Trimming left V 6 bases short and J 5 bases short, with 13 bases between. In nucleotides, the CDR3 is TGTGCCAGTAGAAACAGGGTGGGGGAGACCCAGTACTTC. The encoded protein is CASRNRVGETQYF. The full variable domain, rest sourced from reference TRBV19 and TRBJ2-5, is DGGITQSPKYLFRKEGQNVTLSCEQNLNHDAMYWYRQDPGQGLRLIYYSQIVNDFQKGDIAEGYSVSREKKESFPLTVTSAQKNPTAFYLCASRNRVGETQYFGPGTRLLVL.

CDR3: CASSFNNIAGGSYEQYF. CDR3 coding DNA: TGTGCCAGCAGCTTTAACAATATAGCGGGAGGGTCCTACGAGCAGTACTTC. J is TRBJ2-7 and V is TRBV7-3; TRBD2 matches 11 bases. There are 17 residues in the CDR3. Germline CDR1 SGHTA, CDR2 FQGTGA. V trimming: 3 bases; J trimming: 1 base; junction bases outside the gene matches: 8.

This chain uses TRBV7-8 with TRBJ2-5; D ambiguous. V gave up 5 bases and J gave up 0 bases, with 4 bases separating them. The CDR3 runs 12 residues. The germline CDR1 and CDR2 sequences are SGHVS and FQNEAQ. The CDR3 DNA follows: TGTGCCAGCAGCCGTAACCAAGAGACCCAGTACTTC. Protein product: CASSRNQETQYF.

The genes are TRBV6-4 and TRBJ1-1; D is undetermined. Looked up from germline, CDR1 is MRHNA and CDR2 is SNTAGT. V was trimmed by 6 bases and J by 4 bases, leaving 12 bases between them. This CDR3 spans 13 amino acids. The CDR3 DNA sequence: TGTGCCAGCAGAGCCGCGGGAGGCACTGAAGCTTTCTTT. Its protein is CASRAAGGTEAFF.

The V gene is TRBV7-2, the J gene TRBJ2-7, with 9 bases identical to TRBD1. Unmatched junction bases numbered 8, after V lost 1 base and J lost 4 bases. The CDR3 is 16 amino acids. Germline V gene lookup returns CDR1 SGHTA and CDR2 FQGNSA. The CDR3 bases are TGTGCCAGCAGCTTAGTTGGGGGACAGGGCTCGTACGAGCAGTACTTC. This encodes CASSLVGGQGSYEQYF.

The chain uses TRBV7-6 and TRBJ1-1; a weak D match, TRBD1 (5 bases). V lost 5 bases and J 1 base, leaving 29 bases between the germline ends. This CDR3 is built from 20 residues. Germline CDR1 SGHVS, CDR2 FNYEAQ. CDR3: CASSERPLGGGLVQNTEAFF. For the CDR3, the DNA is TGTGCCAGCAGCGAGAGGCCTCTCGGGGGAGGCCTCGTCCAGAACACTGAAGCTTTCTTT.

CDR3 in DNA: TGTGCCAGCAGTGAATTGTACAGTTCCTACGAGCAGTACTTC. Translation gives CASSELYSSYEQYF. The chain is built from TRBV6-1 and TRBJ2-7; unclear D gene. This CDR3 has 14 residues. The germline gives CDR1 MNHNS, CDR2 SASEGT. The germline V and J ends were trimmed by 2 bases and 1 base, with 9 bases remaining between them.

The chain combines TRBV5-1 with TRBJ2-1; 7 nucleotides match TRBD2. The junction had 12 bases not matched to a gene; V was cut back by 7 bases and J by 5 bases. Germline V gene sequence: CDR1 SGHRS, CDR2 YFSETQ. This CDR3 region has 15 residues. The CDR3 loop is CASGRDLAANNEQFF. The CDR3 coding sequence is TGCGCCAGCGGGCGGGACCTAGCGGCGAACAATGAGCAGTTCTTC.

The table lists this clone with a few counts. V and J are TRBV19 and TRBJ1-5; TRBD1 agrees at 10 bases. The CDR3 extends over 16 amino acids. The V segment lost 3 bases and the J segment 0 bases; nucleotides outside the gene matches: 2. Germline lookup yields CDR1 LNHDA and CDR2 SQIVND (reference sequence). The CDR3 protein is CASSMGQGYSNQPQHF. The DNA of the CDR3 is TGTGCCAGTAGTATGGGACAGGGGTATAGCAATCAGCCCCAGCATTTT.

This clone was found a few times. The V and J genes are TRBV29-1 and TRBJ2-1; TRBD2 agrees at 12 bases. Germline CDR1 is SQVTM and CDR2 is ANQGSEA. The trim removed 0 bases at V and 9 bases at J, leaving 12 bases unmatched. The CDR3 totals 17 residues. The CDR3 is CSVEDTETSGSMFEQFF. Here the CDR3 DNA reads TGCAGCGTTGAAGATACGGAGACTAGCGGGAGCATGTTTGAGCAGTTCTTC.

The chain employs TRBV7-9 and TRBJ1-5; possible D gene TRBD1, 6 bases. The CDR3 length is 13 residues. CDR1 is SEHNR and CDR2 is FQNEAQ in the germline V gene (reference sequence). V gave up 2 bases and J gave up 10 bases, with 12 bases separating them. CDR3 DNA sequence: TGTGCCAGCAGCTTATTACAGGGATCTCCCCAGCATTTT. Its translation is CASSLLQGSPQHF.

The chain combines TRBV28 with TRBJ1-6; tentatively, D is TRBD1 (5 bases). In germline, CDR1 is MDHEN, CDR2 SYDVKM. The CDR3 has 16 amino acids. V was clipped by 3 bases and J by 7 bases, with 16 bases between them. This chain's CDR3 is CASSFFGAGFNSPLHF. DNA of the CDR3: TGTGCCAGCAGTTTTTTTGGTGCAGGGTTCAATTCACCCCTCCACTTT.

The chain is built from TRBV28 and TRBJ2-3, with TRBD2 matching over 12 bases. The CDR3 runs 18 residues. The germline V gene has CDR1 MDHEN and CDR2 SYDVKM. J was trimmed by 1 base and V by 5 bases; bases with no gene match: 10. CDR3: CASSPGGLAGTGTDTQYF. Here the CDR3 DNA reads TGTGCCAGCAGTCCAGGGGGACTAGCGGGTACCGGCACAGATACGCAGTATTTT.

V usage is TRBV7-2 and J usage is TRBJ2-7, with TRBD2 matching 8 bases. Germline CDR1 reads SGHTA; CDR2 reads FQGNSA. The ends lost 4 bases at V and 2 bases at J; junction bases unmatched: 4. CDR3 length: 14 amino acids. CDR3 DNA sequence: TGTGCCAGCAGCTCGGGACTAGTCCCCTACGAGCAGTACTTC. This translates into CASSSGLVPYEQYF.

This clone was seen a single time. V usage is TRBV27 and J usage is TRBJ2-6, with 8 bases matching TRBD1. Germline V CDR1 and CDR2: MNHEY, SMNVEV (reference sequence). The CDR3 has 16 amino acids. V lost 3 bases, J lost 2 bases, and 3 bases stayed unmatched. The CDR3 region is CASSFIRGPGANVLTF. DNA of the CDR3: TGTGCCAGCAGTTTCATCAGGGGGCCTGGGGCCAACGTCCTGACTTTC.